This T cell receptor beta chain comes out of a study of lymphopenia after photon versus proton radiotherapy. Whole-study findings and limits: Survival link was tested only in deceased patients; proton benefit remains a possibility. Relative stability marked proton patients; photon patients lost diversity and naive cells. Oligoclonal CD8+ Temra expansion after nadir drove photon patients' diversity drop. A bigger post-nadir fall in TCR diversity correlated inversely with survival time in deceased patients.

As to this clone: Its antigen is undetermined.

Germline CDR1 SGHDN, CDR2 FVKESK. With 3 bases removed from V and 2 bases from J, the gap between germline ends came to 13 bases. The CDR3 is 15 residues long. This table comes from immunoSEQ multiplex PCR, and its TCRdb copy is limited to in-frame clones, with some not included. This sample carries approximately 7,200 clones, approximately 93% of them seen once, and the ten largest clones take roughly 1.6%. V usage is TRBV14 and J usage is TRBJ1-2, with D possibly being TRBD1 (5 bases). Sample: peripheral blood, taken from a patient treated with photon-based radiotherapy. This clonotype originated in a woman in her forties or fifties with cholangiocarcinoma. The CDR3 bases are TGTGCCAGCAGCCATCTACGGGGGGGGAACTATGGCTACACCTTC. This encodes CASSHLRGGNYGYTF. Variable domain in full (rest from reference TRBV14 and TRBJ1-2): EAGVTQFPSHSVIEKGQTVTLRCDPISGHDNLYWYRRVMGKEIKFLLHFVKESKQDESGMPNNRFLAERTGGTYSTLKVQPAELEDSGVYFCASSHLRGGNYGYTFGSGTRLTVV.